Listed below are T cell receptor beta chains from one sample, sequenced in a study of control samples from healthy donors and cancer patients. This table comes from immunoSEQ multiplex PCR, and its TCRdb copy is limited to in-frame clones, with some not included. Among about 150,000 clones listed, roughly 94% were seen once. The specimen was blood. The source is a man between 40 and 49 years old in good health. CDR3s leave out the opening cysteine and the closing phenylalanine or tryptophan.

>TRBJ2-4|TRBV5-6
ASSSIRTNLGAKNIQY
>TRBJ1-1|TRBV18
ASSPDRAEAF
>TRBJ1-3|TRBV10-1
ASSRDSGNTIY
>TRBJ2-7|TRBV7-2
ASSYNSGGLY
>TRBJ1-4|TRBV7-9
ASSPVGVPNEKLF
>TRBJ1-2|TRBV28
ASSLSWQGVYGYT
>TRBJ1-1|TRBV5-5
ASSLTTTGREAF
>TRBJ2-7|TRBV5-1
ASSFGTGSYEQY
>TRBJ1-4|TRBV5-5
ASSFSGIDEKLF
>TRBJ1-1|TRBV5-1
ASSVAPGQSSTEAF
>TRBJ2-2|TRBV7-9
ASPPQGVIVSGELF
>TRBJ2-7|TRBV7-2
ASSFTGTGGYEQY
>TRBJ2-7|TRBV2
ASRERDRIY
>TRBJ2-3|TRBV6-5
ASSSRDSTDTQY
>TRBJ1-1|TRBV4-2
ASSQEANSNTEAF
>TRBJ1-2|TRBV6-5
ASSYGGTYGYT
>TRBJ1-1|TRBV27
ASSPFGTGGAEAF
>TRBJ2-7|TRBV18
ASSPGTGVYEQY
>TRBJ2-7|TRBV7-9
ASSLPGQGTYEQY
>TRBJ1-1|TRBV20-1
SARTATEAF
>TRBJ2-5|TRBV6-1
ASSELKGTGETQY
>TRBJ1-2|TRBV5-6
ATQRQGNYGYT
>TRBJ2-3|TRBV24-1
ATSEGRGPPDTQY
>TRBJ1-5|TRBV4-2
ASSQDSGPLNQPQH
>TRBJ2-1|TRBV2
ASSVPSGGRNEQF
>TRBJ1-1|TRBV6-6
ASSYGSEAF
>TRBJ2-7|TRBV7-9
ASSPGGGPWRGEQY
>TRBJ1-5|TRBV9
ASSAREGLNQPQH
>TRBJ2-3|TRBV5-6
ASSRTGLKSDTQY
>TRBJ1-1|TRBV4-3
ASSQTDRGTEAF
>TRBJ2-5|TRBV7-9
ASSLAGGNGETQY
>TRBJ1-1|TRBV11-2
ASSLQGARGEAF
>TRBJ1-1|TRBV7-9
ASTRAYPLTEAF
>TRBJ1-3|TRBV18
ASSIEGAPGNTIY
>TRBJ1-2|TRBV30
AWSRTGENYGYT
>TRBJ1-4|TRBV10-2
ASSDPQEKLF
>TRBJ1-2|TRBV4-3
ASSQAPGTGSYGYT
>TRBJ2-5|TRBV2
ASSEQSILETQY
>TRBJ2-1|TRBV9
ASSVEAGGRREQF
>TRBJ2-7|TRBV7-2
ASSFRGREQY
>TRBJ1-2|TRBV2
ASHPGNPGSGYT
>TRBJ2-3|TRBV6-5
ASSQTGHGTDTQY
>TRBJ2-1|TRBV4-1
ASSQDPRGGREQF
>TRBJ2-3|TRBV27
ASSLYGGASTDTQY
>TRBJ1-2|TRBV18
ASSPWDRENGYT
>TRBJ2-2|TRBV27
ASRRIGGADTGELF
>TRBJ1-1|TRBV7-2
ASSPSWVELTLNTEAF